The 27 T cell receptor beta chains listed next were all sequenced from one sample in a study of cytomegalovirus exposure and HLA in healthy donors. Some clones are missing from TCRdb's copy, which holds only in-frame ones; the method was immunoSEQ multiplex PCR. The profile shows around 150,000 clones, about 90% of them singletons. Sequencing used PBMCs. The receptors were sampled from a woman aged 25 to 39 in good health and CMV-seronegative.

The V gene is TRBV13, the J gene TRBJ2-1; 9 bases line up with TRBD2. V lost 5 bases to trimming and J lost 6 bases; unmatched junction nucleotides: 5. This CDR3 is built from 14 residues. Germline CDR1 and CDR2: PRHDT and FYEKMQ (reference sequence). The CDR3 DNA reads as TGTGCCAGCAGCGAGGGGCGGGAGGGCAATGAGCAGTTCTTC. As protein: CASSEGREGNEQFF.

The J gene is TRBJ2-7, the V gene TRBV20-1, with 8 bases aligning to TRBD2. The CDR3 spans 11 residues. Germline values: CDR1 DFQATT, CDR2 SNEGSKA (reference sequence). The CDR3 here is CSTGLAYEQYF. As DNA, the CDR3 is TGCAGCACGGGACTAGCCTACGAGCAGTACTTC.

The chain employs TRBV27 and TRBJ2-2, with D possibly being TRBD2 (5 bases). Germline lookup yields CDR1 MNHEY and CDR2 SMNVEV (reference sequence). V lost 3 bases, J lost 3 bases, and 8 bases lay in between. The CDR3 length is 14 residues. In DNA, the CDR3 is TGTGCCAGCAGTTTTGGACTTTACACCGGGGAGCTGTTTTTT. Amino acid sequence: CASSFGLYTGELFF.

The gene calls are TRBV18 and TRBJ2-7; D tentatively reads TRBD1 or TRBD2 (5 bases each). Trimming left V 3 bases short and J 1 base short, with 22 bases between. This CDR3 has 18 residues. Germline values: CDR1 KGHSH, CDR2 LQKENI. CDR3 protein: CASSPPPGRNGVSYEQYF. The CDR3 DNA reads as TGTGCCAGCTCACCGCCCCCGGGGCGCAATGGGGTATCCTACGAGCAGTACTTC.

The genes are TRBV28 and TRBJ2-5; tentative D call: TRBD1 (7 bases). Trimming removed 3 bases from V and 4 bases from J, with 30 bases in between. CDR3 length equals 20 residues. Looked up from germline, CDR1 is MDHEN and CDR2 is SYDVKM. The CDR3 DNA reads as TGTGCCAGCAGTTTGCGCCGCGGGAAAGGGGGCGCGAGGAAGATAGAGACCCAGTACTTC. This codes for CASSLRRGKGGARKIETQYF.

J is TRBJ1-2 and V is TRBV6-5; D might be TRBD1 (5 bases). Trimming took off 4 bases at V and 2 bases at J, with 14 bases between the two ends. Germline loops: CDR1 MNHEY, CDR2 SVGAGI. There are 15 residues in the CDR3. The CDR3 loop reads CASSSTDGGNYGYTF. The CDR3 DNA reads as TGTGCCAGCAGTTCTACCGATGGGGGGAACTATGGCTACACCTTC.

This clone came up once. This rearrangement joins TRBV2 to TRBJ2-2, with D unclear. This CDR3 comprises 14 residues. Germline V gene sequence: CDR1 SNHLY, CDR2 FYNNEI. V shed 6 bases and J shed 5 bases, with 13 bases lying between them. For the CDR3, the DNA is TGTGCCAGCAGGGGTAGGGCCGGGACCGGGGAGCTGTTTTTT. Translation: CASRGRAGTGELFF.

This sequence joins TRBV28 and TRBJ2-5; D unresolved. V dropped 3 bases and J dropped 1 base, with 12 bases sitting between them. The germline gives CDR1 MDHEN, CDR2 SYDVKM. The CDR3 is 15 residues long. In nucleotides, the CDR3 is TGTGCCAGCAGTTTCCTACGACGGCTCCAAGAGACCCAGTACTTC. Translated, it gives CASSFLRRLQETQYF. The full variable domain, its missing parts supplied by reference TRBV28 and TRBJ2-5, is DVKVTQSSRYLVKRTGEKVFLECVQDMDHENMFWYRQDPGLGLRLIYFSYDVKMKEKGDIPEGYSVSREKKERFSLILESASTNQTSMYLCASSFLRRLQETQYFGPGTRLLVL.

The chain carries TRBV4-2 and TRBJ1-4; 7 nucleotides align to TRBD1. Per germline, CDR1 LGHNA and CDR2 YNFKEQ. The CDR3 extends over 17 amino acids. The V segment lost 1 base and the J segment 4 bases; nucleotides outside the gene matches: 9. The CDR3 DNA is TGTGCCAGCAGCCAAGGGGGAACCGGGACAGATAATGAAAAACTGTTTTTT. This codes for CASSQGGTGTDNEKLFF.

The V and J genes are TRBV5-1 and TRBJ1-1; D is unresolved. CDR3 length equals 12 residues. Trimming stripped 3 bases from V and 6 bases from J, with 9 bases between. CDR1 and CDR2 from the germline V gene are SGHRS and YFSETQ. CDR3 DNA sequence: TGCGCCAGCAGCTCCCGGGAAGCTGAAGCTTTCTTT. Translated: CASSSREAEAFF.

This rearrangement joins TRBV25-1 to TRBJ2-2; 11 bases align to TRBD2. Germline loops: CDR1 MGHDK, CDR2 SYGVNS. The J segment lost 6 bases and the V segment lost 4 bases, leaving 7 bases of the junction unmatched. The CDR3 is 16 amino acids. CDR3: CASSAAGTSGSGELFF. Here the CDR3 DNA reads TGTGCCAGCAGTGCCGCCGGGACTAGCGGATCCGGGGAGCTGTTTTTT.

This sequence joins TRBV9 and TRBJ2-1; 8 positions agree with TRBD2. V was pared by 7 bases and J by 0 bases, with 15 bases of the junction left unmatched. The CDR3 has 18 amino acids. CDR1 is SGDLS, CDR2 YYNGEE, per germline. The CDR3 region has the DNA TGTGCCAGCTCTCCGGGACTAGGAGTAAGGGGCTCCTACAATGAGCAGTTCTTC. Translating it yields CASSPGLGVRGSYNEQFF.

The V call is TRBV19, the J call TRBJ1-2, with TRBD1 as a possible D gene (6 bases). The CDR3 covers 13 residues. V gave up 0 bases and J gave up 5 bases, with 7 bases separating them. Per germline, CDR1 LNHDA and CDR2 SQIVND (reference sequence). For the CDR3, the DNA is TGTGCCAGTAGTATAGACAGGGGATATGGCTACACCTTC. This codes for CASSIDRGYGYTF.

V usage is TRBV6-5 and J usage is TRBJ2-1; 8 bases map to TRBD1. The length of the CDR3 is 15 residues. Trimming took 4 bases from V and 8 from J; bases not matched to a gene: 10. The germline V gene encodes CDR1 MNHEY and CDR2 SVGAGI. The chain's CDR3 is CASSFRQGLGDEQFF. The DNA for the CDR3 is TGTGCCAGCAGTTTTCGACAGGGGCTGGGGGATGAGCAGTTCTTC.

This chain links TRBV5-1 with TRBJ2-2; 9 nucleotides align to TRBD1. Germline lookup yields CDR1 SGHRS and CDR2 YFSETQ. V shed 5 bases, J shed 5 bases, and the junction held 4 bases outside the gene matches. This CDR3 contains 14 residues. CDR3 nucleotides: TGCGCCAGCAGTCAAGGGACAGGGACCGGGGAGCTGTTTTTT. It yields the protein CASSQGTGTGELFF.

This chain connects TRBV9 to TRBJ2-7, with TRBD2 matching over 11 bases. Germline assignment: CDR1 SGDLS and CDR2 YYNGEE. The ends lost 2 bases at V and 2 bases at J; junction bases unmatched: 6. This CDR3 spans 16 amino acids. CDR3 in amino acids: CASSVGTSGETYEQYF. As DNA, the CDR3 is TGTGCCAGCAGCGTCGGGACTAGCGGAGAAACCTACGAGCAGTACTTC.

V is TRBV25-1 and J is TRBJ1-2, with no clear D. V lost 1 base and J 14 bases, leaving 14 bases between the germline ends. Per the germline V gene, CDR1 is MGHDK and CDR2 is SYGVNS. The CDR3 loop spans 12 amino acids. CDR3 sequence reads: CASSEFKGVHTF. CDR3 nucleotides: TGTGCCAGCAGTGAATTCAAGGGAGTGCATACCTTC.

V is TRBV9 and J is TRBJ2-5, with D perhaps matching TRBD2 (6 bases). CDR3 length equals 16 residues. Deletions cut 3 bases from V and 0 bases from J, with 15 bases between. CDR1 and CDR2 from the germline V gene are SGDLS and YYNGEE. This CDR3 reads CASSAVAAINQETQYF. The DNA for the CDR3 is TGTGCCAGCAGCGCGGTAGCGGCAATTAACCAAGAGACCCAGTACTTC.

The chain carries TRBV13 and TRBJ2-5; TRBD2 matches 8 bases. CDR3 size: 15 residues. Unmatched junction bases numbered 8, after V lost 8 bases and J lost 0 bases. From germline, CDR1 is PRHDT and CDR2 FYEKMQ (reference sequence). The CDR3, as DNA: TGTGCCAGCTCAGGGGCTAGCGGGTACCAAGAGACCCAGTACTTC. Amino acid sequence: CASSGASGYQETQYF.

This clone has only one observation. The V and J genes are TRBV6-1 and TRBJ2-2; 10 positions match TRBD1. There are 14 residues in the CDR3. Trimming at V came to 5 bases and at J to 7 bases, leaving 4 bases not matched to a gene. The V gene's germline CDR1 is MNHNS and CDR2 SASEGT. This CDR3 is CASSRTGGNGELFF. CDR3 nucleotide sequence: TGTGCCAGCAGTAGGACAGGGGGAAACGGGGAGCTGTTTTTT.

The rearrangement uses TRBV28 and TRBJ1-4; D perhaps matches TRBD1 (6 bases). V gave up 4 bases and J gave up 6 bases, with 6 bases separating them. The V gene's germline CDR1 is MDHEN and CDR2 SYDVKM. The length of the CDR3 is 12 residues. This CDR3 is CASSYRDEKLFF. The CDR3 DNA reads TGTGCCAGCAGTTACAGGGATGAAAAACTGTTTTTT. The full variable domain, in which reference TRBV28 and TRBJ1-4 provide the parts outside the CDR3, is DVKVTQSSRYLVKRTGEKVFLECVQDMDHENMFWYRQDPGLGLRLIYFSYDVKMKEKGDIPEGYSVSREKKERFSLILESASTNQTSMYLCASSYRDEKLFFGSGTQLSVL.

This sequence joins TRBV7-2 and TRBJ1-1, with a weak D call TRBD1 (6 bases). CDR1 and CDR2 from the germline V gene are SGHTA and FQGNSA. The CDR3 covers 13 residues. V gave up 2 bases and J gave up 7 bases, with 11 bases separating them. CDR3 sequence: CASSLRGDIEAFF. DNA of the CDR3: TGTGCCAGCAGCTTACGTGGGGACATTGAAGCTTTCTTT. Complete variable domain (other parts from reference TRBV7-2 and TRBJ1-1): GAGVSQSPSNKVTEKGKDVELRCDPISGHTALYWYRQSLGQGLEFLIYFQGNSAPDKSGLPSDRFSAERTGGSVSTLTIQRTQQEDSAVYLCASSLRGDIEAFFGQGTRLTVV.

The chain carries TRBV7-2 and TRBJ2-3; 15 bases match TRBD2. CDR3 length equals 18 residues. With 4 bases clipped from V and 0 bases from J, the junction kept 5 bases outside the gene matches. Germline CDR1 reads SGHTA; CDR2 reads FQGNSA. CDR3 protein: CASSSGLAGGFSTDTQYF. CDR3 bases: TGTGCCAGCAGCTCAGGACTAGCGGGGGGGTTTAGCACAGATACGCAGTATTTT.

The chain links TRBV19 to TRBJ1-5; no firm D call. The CDR3 spans 13 residues. From germline, CDR1 is LNHDA and CDR2 SQIVND (reference sequence). V was cut by 4 bases and J by 7 bases, with 11 bases left in between. This CDR3 reads CASSSRLPQPQHF. The CDR3, as DNA: TGTGCCAGTAGTAGTCGACTGCCACAGCCCCAGCATTTT.

The rearrangement links TRBV28 to TRBJ2-7, with 14 positions matching TRBD2. The CDR3 totals 17 residues. Germline V gene lookup returns CDR1 MDHEN and CDR2 SYDVKM. The ends lost 6 bases at V and 4 bases at J; junction bases unmatched: 11. The CDR3 nucleotides are TGTGCCAGCAGGGTCGGACTAGCGGGAGGACTTCTATACGAGCAGTACTTC. Translating gives CASRVGLAGGLLYEQYF. Full variable domain (missing parts from reference TRBV28 and TRBJ2-7): DVKVTQSSRYLVKRTGEKVFLECVQDMDHENMFWYRQDPGLGLRLIYFSYDVKMKEKGDIPEGYSVSREKKERFSLILESASTNQTSMYLCASRVGLAGGLLYEQYFGPGTRLTVT.

In this sample, this clone turned up once. This rearrangement joins TRBV7-2 to TRBJ1-1, with D tentatively TRBD1 (5 bases). The ends were cut back, 6 bases at V and 4 bases at J, with 15 bases in the middle. The CDR3 is made up of 14 amino acids. Looked up from germline, CDR1 is SGHTA and CDR2 is FQGNSA. CDR3 nucleotide sequence: TGTGCCAGCAGTTATGACAGCTGGATCACTGAAGCTTTCTTT. Protein product: CASSYDSWITEAFF.

The chain is built from TRBV9 and TRBJ1-1, with 7 bases identical to TRBD1. Trimming cost V 4 bases and J 3 bases; bases outside gene matches: 3. Germline V lookup: CDR1 SGDLS, CDR2 YYNGEE. The CDR3 runs 13 residues. The CDR3, as DNA: TGTGCCAGCAGCCCGACAGGGTACACTGAAGCTTTCTTT. This gives the protein CASSPTGYTEAFF.